This T cell receptor (beta chain) was identified in a study of blood T cell repertoires in COVID-19. Whole-study context: Both acute and convalescent COVID-19 samples were obtained from the United States, Italy and Spain. T cells, B-cell-depleted T cells, or PBMCs provided the cDNA or gDNA that served as material.

This CDR3 comprises 14 residues. Germline-derived CDR1 and CDR2 are SGDLS and YYNGEE. V dropped 0 bases and J dropped 9 bases, with 13 bases sitting between them. Under the authors' procedure: It was from reference gene primer amplification that nucleated cell counts were estimated. Clones were read by immunoSEQ multiplex PCR, and TCRdb kept only the in-frame ones, dropping some. V and J calls and clone size come straight from that table; D and trimming were deduced from the DNA. In the table there are fewer than 95,000 clones, 89% of which are singletons. The TCR comes from a man in his fifties with acute or convalescent COVID-19. The sample taken for sequencing was peripheral blood. The rearrangement links TRBV9 to TRBJ2-4, with D perhaps matching TRBD2 (6 bases). This chain's CDR3 is CASSVEGPGGIQYF. In DNA, the CDR3 is TGTGCCAGCAGCGTAGAGGGGCCCGGGGGCATTCAGTACTTC. The full variable domain, its missing parts supplied by reference TRBV9 and TRBJ2-4, is DSGVTQTPKHLITATGQRVTLRCSPRSGDLSVYWYQQSLDQGLQFLIQYYNGEERAKGNILERFSAQQFPDLHSELNLSSLELGDSALYFCASSVEGPGGIQYFGAGTRLSVL.